This T cell receptor (beta chain) was profiled in a study of blood T cell repertoires in COVID-19 (dated by TCRdb to 2019 to 2021). For the wider study: Collaborator samples came from the United States, Italy and Spain and covered acute and convalescent phases of COVID-19. The prospective study material was composed of cDNA or gDNA derived from T cells, B-cell-depleted T cells, or PBMCs. The dataset comprised deeply sampled blood TCRbeta repertoires from subjects exposed to, actively infected with, or recovered from COVID-19. The repertoires were made available in a free public database intended to serve as a resource for research on the immune response to SARS-CoV-2. The samples were drawn from two sources: the first 160 participants of the ongoing ImmuneRACE study, and 1,254 subjects contributed by 6 global collaborators. The sample metadata nearly always contained a de-identified subject ID, COVID-19 status, age in years and sex. Where available, HLA class I and class II types were taken from metadata supplied by the sample provider and were not determined by assay-based typing.

The immunoSEQ Assay, a bias-controlled multiplex PCR, was used to amplify TCRbeta CDR3 regions from genomic DNA. On the authors' methods: Nucleated cell counts per sample were estimated from amplification of reference gene primers within the assay. To quantify the absolute abundance of each unique TCRbeta CDR3 rearrangement, sequence reads were collapsed and filtered. Productive Simpson clonality was computed per sample as the square root of Simpson's diversity index over productive rearrangements. TCRdb holds this immuneACCESS table with in-frame rearrangements only. Some clones are missing; in checked studies, unresolved V genes explain under half, and the rest has no known cause. D and trimming were read from the DNA, whereas the V and J calls and clone size are those reported in that table. This sample is represented by 300,000 to 450,000 clones; around 87% of them were singletons. Of the sample, about 2.3% is held by the ten largest clones.

Of note for this clone: Its specific antigen is unknown. Base-call qualities are not available, and no considerably larger clone is one nucleotide away.

One collaborating source in Seattle enrolled patients during active infection and followed them longitudinally through the course of disease. Each collaborating institution followed its own protocols to collect whole blood in K2EDTA tubes. For TCRbeta analysis, collaborators shipped samples in one of three forms: frozen whole blood, isolated PBMCs, or DNA extracted from either of those sample types. The germline V gene (reference sequence) provides CDR1 SEHNR and CDR2 FQNEAQ. The CDR3 starts with the cysteine, ends with the phenylalanine, and has 15 residues. Here the CDR3 DNA is all that survives: 45 bases in frame from base 1. The V and J ends are trimmed by 1 base and 3 bases, leaving 11 bases between them. General study outcomes and caveats: How much clinical and demographic metadata was included differed by source and by participant, and the metadata was provided uncurated.

The chain links TRBV7-9 with TRBJ2-3; possibly the D gene is TRBD2, per 6 matching bases. Specimen: peripheral blood. This receptor was obtained from a woman in her sixties with COVID-19, enrolled during active disease. Here the CDR3 is given as CASSLVLARTDTQYF. The DNA reads as follows: TGTGCCAGCAGCTTAGTTCTAGCGAGAACAGATACGCAGTATTTT.